This TCR beta chain comes out of a study of T cell repertoires in cytomegalovirus infection. Study-wide context: CMV infection plus the matching HLA type was flagged by public TCR beta signatures.

TCRdb reanalysed the reads using MiXCR and keeps one entry per CDR3 protein. The sample holds more than 400,000 distinct CDR3 sequences, more than 25% seen once. This clonotype appeared a few times. The antigen is unknown. Points from the study as a whole: Cumulative frequency of public TCR beta families picked out carriers of CMV plus the relevant HLA. Ex vivo, HLA-C-restricted CMV-specific TCR beta clonotypes prevailed over the rest of the response.

The receptor was isolated from a human donor in good health (CMV status not recorded). Some clones in this sample may be carry-over from other donors' samples. The specimen sequenced was PBMCs.

CDR3 in amino acids: CSVPAGTYNEQFF. CDR3 coding DNA: TGCAGCGTTCCCGCGGGCACCTACAATGAGCAGTTCTTC. The chain is built from TRBV29-1 and TRBJ2-1, with D possibly matching TRBD2 (5 bases). V was cut by 5 bases and J by 2 bases, with 10 bases left in between. CDR1 is SQVTM, CDR2 ANQGSEA, per germline. This CDR3 spans 13 amino acids.